This T cell receptor (beta chain) was obtained from a study of CD8 T cells in Susac syndrome. About the study: Active disease was present in six of the sequenced Susac syndrome patients, and remission in fewer than 10.

After extraction with the RNeasy kit, about 0.45 to 1 ug of the RNA was reverse transcribed using random hexamers. TCRdb redid the calling of the immunoSEQ multiplex PCR reads with MiXCR, one entry per CDR3 protein. Of approximately 190,000 distinct CDR3 sequences in the sample, 90% to 97% were seen once. Germline V gene sequence: CDR1 SGHRS, CDR2 YFSETQ. The CDR3 extends over 13 amino acids. V lost 7 bases and J lost 5; bases outside the gene matches: 6. The chain carries TRBV5-1 and TRBJ2-3; 8 bases match TRBD1. Sequencing used CD4+ T cells from PBMCs. This receptor was obtained from a human donor with Susac syndrome. CDR3 DNA sequence: TGCGCCAGCGACAGGGGAGTAGGAGATACGCAGTATTTT. This encodes CASDRGVGDTQYF.